This TCR beta chain was identified during a study of T cells in Graves' hyperthyroidism and ophthalmopathy. General study findings and limits: Appearing also in blood were most of the thyroid clonotypes expanded above 0.001.

Graves' hyperthyroidism is called stable when ophthalmopathy does not progress within 18 months. Lactation, pregnancy, other autoimmune disease or uncontrolled infection led to exclusion of patients. A remark on this clonotype: Its antigen is unidentified.

There were TCR beta CDR3 regions amplified from RNA transcripts. The HTBI primer set drove a first-round RT-PCR of the TCR CDR3. TCRdb passed the multiplex PCR reads through MiXCR, listing each CDR3 protein once. The sample has around 300,000 distinct CDR3 sequences; around 13% are singletons. The sequence was obtained from a woman in her twenties or thirties with Graves' hyperthyroidism. Sequencing used blood.

The CDR3 region is CSARDNDRGFNEQYF. DNA of the CDR3: TGCAGTGCTAGAGATAATGATAGGGGTTTCAACGAGCAGTACTTC. The chain combines TRBV20-1 with TRBJ2-7; D possibly corresponds to TRBD1 (5 bases). The ends were cut back, 0 bases at V and 5 bases at J, with 17 bases in the middle. This CDR3 has 15 amino acids. Germline V gives CDR1 DFQATT, CDR2 SNEGSKA (reference sequence).